This paragraph covers one T cell receptor (beta chain) sequence. This clonotype was seen many times. The antigen this receptor binds is unknown. Base quality data are lacking; no much larger clone is found one base away. V is reduced by 6 bases and J by 2 bases, leaving a spacing of 14 bases between them. From cysteine to phenylalanine, the CDR3 is 15 amino acids long. Only the CDR3 part of the read is kept: 45 bases, read in frame from the first base. The germline V gene supplies CDR1 ENHRY and CDR2 SYGVKD. Libraries were made using 5' RACE. Sequenced on an Illumina HiSeq 2000. Template switching introduced a universal primer binding site; the final cDNA contained a unique molecular identifier, enabling accurate counting of TCR cDNA molecules. Specific primers in the conserved constant-segment region were used to synthesize first-strand cDNA for TCR alpha and beta chains. To control for contamination, every cDNA library was double barcoded, receiving both a SMART-Mk sample barcode and Illumina barcodes. Two successive PCR steps introduced TruSeq adapter sequences along with Illumina sample barcodes. Sequencing of the TCR alpha and beta cDNA libraries was done on the Illumina HiSeq platform using custom primers. From the authors' description of their analysis: Raw reads were processed with MiGEC to extract unique molecular identifiers, and MiXCR was used to determine CDR3 positions. Recombination models were inferred per individual with the repgenHMM and IGoR tools using an EM algorithm. Shared clonotype analysis was performed with the tcR package in R, normalizing sharing by the product of cloneset sizes. To study raw recombination free of thymic and clonal selection effects, out-of-frame nonproductive sequences were analyzed. The public reads were quality trimmed at Q25 with fastp and then assembled into clones with MiXCR by TCRdb, keeping productive beta chains. Rows with a matching CDR3 protein are joined into one entry that keeps the most common DNA and genes. The authors' filters were not applied to this entry. The table for this sample lists approximately 680,000 distinct CDR3 sequences; about 7.1% of them were counted only once. The ten largest clones take up 1.6% of the sample.

The sample is drawn from a study of identical twins (dated by TCRdb to the mid-2010s). A note on the overall study: To test whether fetal clonotypes persist, this study deep-sequenced TCR alpha and beta repertoires from monozygotic twins, from unrelated adults of various ages, and from cord blood. To rule out contamination, the twin experiments were replicated at different times with different library preparation protocols.

Overall results and qualifications from the work: The excess sharing between twins in beta out-of-frame sequences was weaker because fewer shared sequences reduced the signal-to-noise ratio. Zero-insertion analyses could be partly confounded by invariant T cells such as MAIT and iNKT, although diverse VJ usage argued against such confounding for most clonotypes. In monozygotic twins, out-of-frame TCR alpha sharing was systematically underestimated by recombination models, although the models agreed with sharing between unrelated individuals. Abundant cord blood beta clonotypes had fewer insertions, young adult naive repertoires showed a similar but weaker trend, and memory repertoires showed no such trend. Because the same donors could not be followed over many years, conclusions were based on cross-sectional statistical analysis. Compared with coincidental sharing between unrelated individuals, out-of-frame TCR alpha sequences shared between twins showed an excess of sequences with low generation probability.

Every donor in the study was a healthy Caucasian. The twin cohort comprised three pairs of female monozygotic twins, all aged roughly 18 to 29 years. RNA for TCR libraries was isolated from peripheral blood mononuclear cells. The same data also went into a second study, on yellow fever vaccine responses in identical twins. As noted in the second study: The T cell response to vaccination in identical twins was reported by the authors to appear partly convergent and partly personalized. The study precisely tracked vaccine-responding T cell clones in identical twins.

Specimen: PBMCs. This TCR was recovered from a woman between 18 and 29 years old in good health. The V and J genes are TRBV10-3 and TRBJ1-5, with the D gene not clear enough to name. The CDR3 protein: CAISAQARGNQPQHF. The sequenced DNA is TGTGCCATCAGCGCCCAGGCTAGGGGCAATCAGCCCCAGCATTTT.